The rows below give T cell receptor beta chains drawn from one sample of a study of cytomegalovirus exposure and HLA in healthy donors. Only in-frame clones appear in the TCRdb table, and some are missing; sequencing was by immunoSEQ multiplex PCR. The sample includes about 90,000 clones, roughly 58% seen only once; the top ten take approximately 5%. Sequences were obtained from PBMCs. Receptor source: a woman aged 25 to 39 in good health and CMV-seropositive. Both conserved end residues are part of each CDR3.

v_call cdr3_aa
TRBV18 CASSPREANEKLFF
TRBV19 CASSTGIRAQPQHF
TRBV23-1 CASSQQGQGSNYGYTF
TRBV5-8 CASSFGRSYGTNEKLFF
TRBV2 CASTTQGAGGELFF
TRBV18 CASSPPDSNANTGELFF
TRBV6-6 CASSYSSLQETQYF
TRBV5-1 CASSEGTFPGVRGETQYF
TRBV4-3 CASSQDGWGDTNNSPLHF
TRBV4-1 CASSPQGAIGYTF
TRBV7-9 CASSSSTGQGFGNTIYF
TRBV5-1 CASSLRTAANEQFF
TRBV9 CASGSRGGAQETQYF
TRBV6-5 CASKLPGTNTGELFF
TRBV4-1 CASSRSPQGAGADTQYF
TRBV27 CASSLYTNYGYTF
TRBV4-2 CASSAGQGPYEQYF
TRBV28 CASTRTFDEAFF
TRBV7-8 CASSLAGQPQHF
TRBV5-1 CASSLQGAAYEQYF
TRBV7-8 CASSPPGLAGGPDTGELFF
TRBV9 CASSVSGAGNTIYF